A single sample gave rise to the 19 T cell receptor beta chains below, sequenced in a study of Tregs in tolerant kidney transplant recipients. Recipients received nonmyeloablative bone marrow transplants from related graft donors, with transient mixed chimerism. The method was immunoSEQ multiplex PCR; TCRdb's version includes in-frame clones alone and lacks a portion of them. The sample has 100,000 or so clones, roughly 93% seen once; the top ten hold about 1.5%. This specimen consisted of CD4+ T cells from blood (PBMCs), obtained 12 months after the transplant. These receptors were taken from a human patient who received a combined kidney and bone marrow transplant. The T cells may partly be graft donor cells.

This chain links TRBV29-1 with TRBJ2-3; TRBD1 aligns across 7 bases. The trim removed 2 bases at V and 0 bases at J, leaving 5 bases unmatched. Germline CDR1 is SQVTM and CDR2 is ANQGSEA. CDR3 length equals 15 residues. The CDR3 protein is CSVERWTGSTDTQYF. DNA of the CDR3: TGCAGCGTTGAACGATGGACAGGCAGCACAGATACGCAGTATTTT.

In DNA, the CDR3 is TGTGCCAGCAGCTACGGGAATTTTTACGAGCAGTACTTC. Translated, it gives CASSYGNFYEQYF. The chain combines TRBV5-6 with TRBJ2-7, with D tentatively TRBD2 (5 bases). Germline V gene lookup returns CDR1 SGHDT and CDR2 YYEEEE. Trimming pared 3 bases from V and 4 bases from J, leaving 11 bases between. The CDR3 loop spans 13 amino acids.

The sample holds one count of this clone. V is TRBV5-4 and J is TRBJ2-1, with TRBD1 identical over 8 bases. This CDR3 is 14 amino acids long. Germline CDR1 reads SGHNT; CDR2 reads YYREEE (reference sequence). V dropped 0 bases and J dropped 5; count of bases not matched to a gene: 1. This chain's CDR3 is CASSLVTGDNEQFF. In nucleotides, the CDR3 is TGTGCCAGCAGCTTGGTGACAGGGGACAATGAGCAGTTCTTC.

The DNA of the CDR3 is TGTGCCTGGAAGTACGGGGGCTCCTACAATGAGCAGTTCTTC. It yields the protein CAWKYGGSYNEQFF. The V call is TRBV30, the J call TRBJ2-1; D is perhaps TRBD2 (6 bases). V lost 4 bases and J lost 0, with 10 bases in between. This CDR3 is 14 amino acids long. The germline V gene encodes CDR1 GTSNPN and CDR2 SVGIG (reference sequence).

The sample holds one count of this clone. The rearrangement uses TRBV5-1 and TRBJ2-7, with TRBD2 matching over 9 bases. V dropped 4 bases and J dropped 0; count of bases not matched to a gene: 8. The CDR3 runs 16 residues. Germline assignment: CDR1 SGHRS and CDR2 YFSETQ. CDR3 sequence reads: CASSPRGSGSSYEQYF. The CDR3 nucleotides read TGCGCCAGCAGCCCTAGGGGTAGCGGGAGCTCCTACGAGCAGTACTTC.

The J gene is TRBJ2-5, the V gene TRBV2; D is unclear. The CDR3 covers 11 residues. CDR1 SNHLY and CDR2 FYNNEI come from the germline V gene. V lost 4 bases and J 3 bases, leaving 3 bases between the germline ends. CDR3 nucleotide sequence: TGTGCCAGCAGTGGCGAAGAGACCCAGTACTTC. Translating gives CASSGEETQYF.

This sequence joins TRBV5-4 and TRBJ1-4; possible D gene TRBD1, 6 bases. The CDR3 sequence is 13 residues long. Germline V gene lookup returns CDR1 SGHNT and CDR2 YYREEE (reference sequence). The ends were cut back, 4 bases at V and 8 bases at J, with 12 bases in the middle. CDR3 nucleotides: TGTGCCAGCAGCCGACCAGACAGGGAAAAACTGTTTTTT. This gives the protein CASSRPDREKLFF.

CDR3 in DNA: TGTGCCAGCAGGACCCCGGGAACTTTGAACACTGAAGCTTTCTTT. It is translated as CASRTPGTLNTEAFF. The chain uses TRBV2 and TRBJ1-1, with D unresolved. CDR1 and CDR2 (germline): SNHLY, FYNNEI. Trimming took off 6 bases at V and 0 bases at J, with 14 bases between the two ends. The CDR3 spans 15 residues.

The table lists this clone with a count of one. J is TRBJ1-2 and V is TRBV19; D is uncertain. This CDR3 comprises 13 residues. V was cut by 8 bases and J by 0 bases, with 10 bases left in between. From germline, CDR1 is LNHDA and CDR2 SQIVND (reference sequence). CDR3 DNA: TGTGCCAGTGGGCAGCTTGCTAACTATGGCTACACCTTC. Translating gives CASGQLANYGYTF.

The rearrangement joins TRBV7-9 to TRBJ2-7, with 12 bases that match TRBD2. Germline lookup yields CDR1 SEHNR and CDR2 FQNEAQ (reference sequence). Trimming at V came to 5 bases and at J to 2 bases, leaving 4 bases not matched to a gene. The length of the CDR3 is 15 residues. The CDR3 loop reads CASSLLAGGAYEQYF. The CDR3 coding sequence is TGTGCCAGCAGCCTACTAGCGGGAGGAGCCTACGAGCAGTACTTC.

Remarks on this clone: At one of its ends the junction is not consistent with the germline gene, which may arise from a read error. This chain links TRBV4-1 with TRBJ2-6; D gene ambiguous. Germline V gives CDR1 MGHRA, CDR2 YSYEKL. The CDR3 length is 12 residues. The DNA of the CDR3 is TGCGCCAGCAGCCAAGGAGGCCGGTCCGTTGCTTTC. Translated: CASSQGGRSVAF.

The rearrangement joins TRBV14 to TRBJ2-3; 16 positions match TRBD2. Trimming removed 2 bases from V and 5 bases from J; junction bases left unmatched: 10. The CDR3 is 19 residues long. The germline gives CDR1 SGHDN, CDR2 FVKESK. The CDR3 protein is CASSQSSGTSGRALDTQYF. CDR3 in DNA: TGTGCCAGCAGCCAATCCTCCGGGACTAGCGGGAGGGCCCTAGATACGCAGTATTTT.

J is TRBJ2-7 and V is TRBV11-3, with 15 bases matching TRBD2. Unmatched junction bases numbered 6, after V lost 2 bases and J lost 4 bases. This CDR3 is 17 amino acids long. Germline V gives CDR1 SGHNT, CDR2 YENEEA. CDR3 sequence reads: CASSLSGLAGGPYEQYF. The CDR3 bases are TGTGCCAGCAGCTTATCGGGACTAGCGGGAGGACCATACGAGCAGTACTTC.

The CDR3, as DNA: TGTGCCAGCCGACGGGGGGCCTCCAAAAACATTCAGTACTTC. Translated: CASRRGASKNIQYF. The chain combines TRBV19 with TRBJ2-4, with D possibly TRBD2 on 7 matching bases. Germline loops: CDR1 LNHDA, CDR2 SQIVND (reference sequence). The CDR3 has 14 residues. Trimming took off 9 bases at V and 2 bases at J, with 14 bases between the two ends. The full variable domain, rest sourced from reference TRBV19 and TRBJ2-4, is DGGITQSPKYLFRKEGQNVTLSCEQNLNHDAMYWYRQDPGQGLRLIYYSQIVNDFQKGDIAEGYSVSREKKESFPLTVTSAQKNPTAFYLCASRRGASKNIQYFGAGTRLSVL.

The gene calls are TRBV10-2 and TRBJ2-7; weak D call: TRBD2 (6 bases). Germline assignment: CDR1 WSHSY and CDR2 SAAADI. The ends were cut back, 6 bases at V and 0 bases at J, with 9 bases in the middle. The CDR3 is 13 amino acids. CDR3 loop: CASRETSSYEQYF. The CDR3 nucleotides read TGCGCCAGCAGAGAGACTAGCTCCTACGAGCAGTACTTC.

Here the CDR3 DNA reads TGTGCCAGCTCTCAACTAGTCTCCTACGAGCAGTACTTC. Translation: CASSQLVSYEQYF. V and J are TRBV18 and TRBJ2-7; perhaps TRBD2 as D (5 bases). Germline CDR1 and CDR2: KGHSH and LQKENI. The CDR3 sequence is 13 residues long. With 6 bases removed from V and 0 bases from J, the gap between germline ends came to 9 bases.

This chain uses TRBV14 with TRBJ2-7; 10 bases map to TRBD2. Trimming cost V 4 bases and J 6 bases; bases outside gene matches: 9. The CDR3 covers 15 residues. Per the germline V gene, CDR1 is SGHDN and CDR2 is FVKESK. CDR3 nucleotides: TGTGCCAGCAGCCGGAACCTAGCGGGAGTTACCGAGCAGTACTTC. Amino acid sequence: CASSRNLAGVTEQYF.

The chain recombines TRBV7-2 with TRBJ2-3, with TRBD2 matching over 13 bases. With 4 bases clipped from V and 3 bases from J, the junction kept 4 bases outside the gene matches. Germline CDR1 and CDR2: SGHTA and FQGNSA. CDR3 length: 16 amino acids. The CDR3 reads CASSSRLAGGTDTQYF. CDR3 DNA sequence: TGTGCCAGCAGCTCCAGACTAGCGGGAGGTACAGATACGCAGTATTTT.

V and J are TRBV7-9 and TRBJ1-4, with TRBD1 as a possible D gene (6 bases). Trimming cost V 5 bases and J 7 bases, with 20 bases left between them. From germline, CDR1 is SEHNR and CDR2 FQNEAQ (reference sequence). CDR3 size: 16 residues. This CDR3 is CASSESWGGRGEKLFF. The CDR3 DNA follows: TGTGCCAGCAGCGAATCTTGGGGGGGCAGAGGTGAAAAACTGTTTTTT.